The 2 T cell receptor beta chains below were found in one sample sequenced in a study of control samples from healthy donors and cancer patients (TCRdb year 2020). Preparation of the library involved the immunoSEQ multiplex PCR assay. The table was pulled from immuneACCESS by TCRdb, which kept in-frame rearrangements only. Such tables lose some clones; where checked, under half of the loss comes from unresolved V genes, and the rest has no known cause. A total of 130,000 or so clones appear in this sample, nearly 90% of them only once. In total, the top ten clones hold over 6.5% of the sample. The sequenced sample was PBMCs. Every receptor here comes from a man aged 50-60 years with head and neck cancer.

This rearrangement joins TRBV14 to TRBJ2-7; TRBD1 aligns across 7 bases. The J call may be in error: the DNA end matches TRBJ2-1 better. The germline gives CDR1 SGHDN, CDR2 FVKESK. The CDR3 loop spans 12 amino acids. Written as DNA, the CDR3 is TGTGCCAGCAGCCAAGCCAGGGACAGGCAGTTCTTC. Translating gives CASSQARDRQFF.

The chain links TRBV4-2 to TRBJ2-7; D not resolved. Germline CDR1 is LGHNA and CDR2 is YNFKEQ. The CDR3 has 14 amino acids. V shed 0 bases and J shed 3 bases, with 9 bases lying between them. The CDR3 is CASSQEGGYYEQYF. CDR3 in DNA: TGTGCCAGCAGCCAAGAGGGCGGATACTACGAGCAGTACTTC.